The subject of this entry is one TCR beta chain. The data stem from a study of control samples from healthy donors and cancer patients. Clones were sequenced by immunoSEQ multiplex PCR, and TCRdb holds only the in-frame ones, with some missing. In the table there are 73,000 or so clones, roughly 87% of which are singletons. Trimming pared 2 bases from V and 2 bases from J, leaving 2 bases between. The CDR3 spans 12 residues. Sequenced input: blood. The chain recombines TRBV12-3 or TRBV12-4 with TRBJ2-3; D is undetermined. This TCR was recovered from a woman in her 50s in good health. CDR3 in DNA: TGTGCCAGCAGTTTAATCACAGATACGCAGTATTTT. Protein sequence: CASSLITDTQYF.